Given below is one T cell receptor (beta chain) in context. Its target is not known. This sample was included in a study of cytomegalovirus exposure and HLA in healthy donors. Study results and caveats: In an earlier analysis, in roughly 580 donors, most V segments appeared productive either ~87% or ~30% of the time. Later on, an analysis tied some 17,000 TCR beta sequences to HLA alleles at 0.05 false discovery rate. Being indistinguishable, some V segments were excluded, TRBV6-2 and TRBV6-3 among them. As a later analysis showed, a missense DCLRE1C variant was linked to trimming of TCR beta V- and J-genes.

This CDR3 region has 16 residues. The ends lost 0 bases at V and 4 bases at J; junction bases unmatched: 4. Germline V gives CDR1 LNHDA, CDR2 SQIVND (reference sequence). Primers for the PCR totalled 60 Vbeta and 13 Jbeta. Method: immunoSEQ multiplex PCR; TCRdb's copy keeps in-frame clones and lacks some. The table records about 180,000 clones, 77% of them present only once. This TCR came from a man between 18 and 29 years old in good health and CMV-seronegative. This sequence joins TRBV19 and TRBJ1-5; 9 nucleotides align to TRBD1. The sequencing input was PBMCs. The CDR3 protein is CASSIDSDRGNQPQHF. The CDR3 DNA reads TGTGCCAGTAGTATAGATTCGGACAGGGGAAATCAGCCCCAGCATTTT.